The subject of this entry is one TCR beta chain. Its matching antigen is unknown. The PCR employed 60 Vbeta primers together with 13 Jbeta primers. Authors' analysis steps: The authors later counted about 80 million unique TCR beta chains, 9 million to 12 million of them shared. Some clones are missing from TCRdb's copy, which holds only in-frame ones; the method was immunoSEQ multiplex PCR. That table is the source of V, J and clone size, and D and trimming were worked out from the DNA. The sample has some 130,000 clones; 80% to 85% are singletons. These data are taken from a study of cytomegalovirus exposure and HLA in healthy donors. Germline lookup yields CDR1 SGHTA and CDR2 FQGNSA. This CDR3 has 13 residues. V gave up 2 bases and J gave up 4 bases; unmatched junction bases: 0. Healthy bone marrow donors formed the donor group. Study outcomes and limitations: By HLA locus, TCR association rates varied in a later analysis, with DRB1 showing the most and HLA-C the fewest. A prior analysis recorded that most TCR beta V segments were productive about 90% or about 30% of the time.

V gene TRBV7-2 combines with J gene TRBJ2-3, with 7 nucleotides matching TRBD1. The sequence was obtained from a human donor in good health. Sequencing was carried out using PBMCs. The CDR3 sequence: CASSLQGADTQYF. DNA of the CDR3: TGTGCCAGCAGCTTACAGGGGGCAGATACGCAGTATTTT.